The 22 T cell receptor beta chains reported below all come from one sample, sequenced in a study of blood T cells in healthy people across ages. Through a sample-barcoded 5' primer and a J-beta primer mix, a second PCR was run for roughly 6 to 11 cycles. TCRdb analysed the 5' RACE reads with MiXCR anew, one entry per CDR3 protein. The table includes 600,000 to 650,000 distinct CDR3 sequences, about 54% detected once. Material: blood. Every receptor here comes from a man aged 55 to 70 in good health.

The chain joins TRBV6-5 to TRBJ2-7; weak D call: TRBD1 (6 bases). The length of the CDR3 is 14 residues. Germline CDR1 reads MNHEY; CDR2 reads SVGAGI. Trimming pared 6 bases from V and 2 bases from J, leaving 14 bases between. The CDR3 sequence: CASSAEGGAYEQYF. CDR3 bases: TGTGCCAGCAGCGCCGAAGGGGGAGCCTACGAGCAGTACTTC.

A few counts support this clonotype. The gene calls are TRBV7-2 and TRBJ2-7, with D maybe TRBD2 (7 bases). The J call is doubtful: the DNA matches TRBJ2-5 better. CDR3 length: 14 amino acids. The germline CDR1 and CDR2 sequences are SGHTA and FQGNSA. CDR3 sequence reads: CASSLVGGAETQYF. The CDR3 region has the DNA TGTGCCAGCAGCTTAGTAGGGGGGGCAGAGACCCAGTACTTC.

The rearrangement uses TRBV27 and TRBJ2-2; no firm D call. This CDR3 has 15 amino acids. CDR1 and CDR2 from the germline V gene are MNHEY and SMNVEV (reference sequence). V was shortened by 10 bases and J by 3 bases, with 18 bases between the two germline ends. The CDR3 protein is CATRPRGVDTGELFF. CDR3 nucleotides: TGTGCCACCAGGCCTCGTGGGGTGGACACCGGGGAGCTGTTTTTT.

The V gene is TRBV12-3 or TRBV12-4, the J gene TRBJ1-2, with a possible D match to TRBD1 (6 bases). The V end lost 5 bases, the J end lost 12 bases, and 19 bases lay between the germline ends. The CDR3 runs to 13 residues. CDR3: CASSAGPGGGDTF. CDR3 DNA: TGTGCCAGCAGTGCGGGACCTGGAGGGGGGGACACCTTC.

The chain couples TRBV3-1 to TRBJ1-2; D unresolved. The CDR3 totals 14 residues. From germline, CDR1 is LGHDT and CDR2 YNNKEL (reference sequence). V lost 0 bases and J 5 bases, leaving 10 bases between the germline ends. For the CDR3, the DNA is TGTGCCAGCAGCCAAGATTCCCGGAGATATGGCTACACCTTC. Its protein is CASSQDSRRYGYTF. The whole variable domain, filled in from reference TRBV3-1 and TRBJ1-2, reads DTAVSQTPKYLVTQMGNDKSIKCEQNLGHDTMYWYKQDSKKFLKIMFSYNNKELIINETVPNRFSPKSPDKAHLNLHINSLELGDSAVYFCASSQDSRRYGYTFGSGTRLTVV.

The rearrangement joins TRBV5-8 to TRBJ2-1; D may be TRBD1 (5 bases). CDR1 is SGHTS and CDR2 is YDEGEE in the germline V gene. The ends were cut back, 1 base at V and 4 bases at J, with 12 bases in the middle. This CDR3 region has 15 residues. CDR3: CASSLQGLTYNEQFF. Here the CDR3 DNA reads TGTGCCAGCAGCTTGCAGGGTCTGACATACAATGAGCAGTTCTTC.

This chain joins TRBV5-1 and TRBJ1-2; 7 nucleotides match TRBD1. The CDR3 is 14 amino acids. The J segment lost 2 bases and the V segment lost 4 bases, leaving 5 bases of the junction unmatched. Germline V gene data show CDR1 as SGHRS and CDR2 as YFSETQ. The CDR3 region is CASSPGGRNYGYTF. The CDR3 coding sequence is TGCGCCAGCAGCCCAGGGGGTAGGAACTATGGCTACACCTTC. Full variable domain (rest looked up from reference TRBV5-1 and TRBJ1-2): KAGVTQTPRYLIKTRGQQVTLSCSPISGHRSVSWYQQTPGQGLQFLFEYFSETQRNKGNFPGRFSGRQFSNSRSEMNVSTLELGDSALYLCASSPGGRNYGYTFGSGTRLTVV.

This clonotype turned up a few times. V gene TRBV25-1 combines with J gene TRBJ1-6; no definite D call. The V gene lost 6 bases and the J gene lost 0 bases, with 9 bases spanning the gap. The CDR3 consists of 15 residues. Germline assignment: CDR1 MGHDK and CDR2 SYGVNS. The CDR3 here is CASRGDPSYNSPLHF. The CDR3 DNA reads as TGTGCCAGCAGGGGCGACCCCTCCTATAATTCACCCCTCCACTTT.

This chain joins TRBV6-5 and TRBJ1-4; TRBD1 matches 7 bases. Trimming at V came to 6 bases and at J to 7 bases, leaving 5 bases not matched to a gene. CDR1 is MNHEY, CDR2 SVGAGI, per germline. The CDR3 contains 13 residues. This CDR3 is CASSRTGAEKLFF. The CDR3 DNA reads as TGTGCCAGCAGCCGAACAGGGGCTGAAAAACTGTTTTTT.

This clonotype was observed a few times. The V call is TRBV4-2, the J call TRBJ1-2; D may be TRBD1 (5 bases). V shed 0 bases and J shed 4 bases, with 9 bases lying between them. The CDR3 extends over 14 amino acids. CDR1 is LGHNA, CDR2 YNFKEQ, per germline. The CDR3 DNA reads as TGTGCCAGCAGCCAAGAACACGGGGGCTATGGCTACACCTTC. Its translation is CASSQEHGGYGYTF.

The chain has TRBV10-3 and TRBJ2-7; 9 bases are a match to TRBD2. J was trimmed by 7 bases and V by 5 bases; bases with no gene match: 15. This CDR3 has 16 residues. Per the germline V gene, CDR1 is ENHRY and CDR2 is SYGVKD. CDR3 coding DNA: TGTGCCATCAGTAGGCATAGCGGGGGCTCTCCCGATGAGCAGTACTTC. Encoded protein: CAISRHSGGSPDEQYF.

This clonotype was detected a few times. This could be a read error, since a much larger clone is one nucleotide away. In nucleotides, the CDR3 is TGCGCCAGCAGCTTGGGTCCCGGGGAGCTGTTTTTT. Its translation: CASSLGPGELFF. The chain has TRBV5-1 and TRBJ2-2; D not resolved. Germline loops: CDR1 SGHRS, CDR2 YFSETQ. Trimming took 0 bases from V and 6 from J, leaving 3 bases between them. CDR3 length: 12 residues.

V gene TRBV3-1 combines with J gene TRBJ1-2; no definite D call. This CDR3 has 15 residues. The germline V gene has CDR1 LGHDT and CDR2 YNNKEL (reference sequence). Trimming cost V 2 bases and J 7 bases, with 17 bases left between them. The chain's CDR3 is CASSQNLIGEAGYTF. The CDR3 DNA reads as TGTGCCAGCAGCCAAAACCTGATCGGCGAAGCTGGCTACACCTTC.

The chain employs TRBV4-1 and TRBJ2-7; the match to TRBD2 covers 7 bases. CDR3 length equals 16 residues. Germline V gene data show CDR1 as MGHRA and CDR2 as YSYEKL. V was clipped by 0 bases and J by 7 bases; unmatched bases: 12. The CDR3 protein is CASSQDWGLQLGEQYF. In nucleotides, the CDR3 is TGCGCCAGCAGCCAAGATTGGGGACTACAGCTGGGGGAGCAGTACTTC.

The V call is TRBV6-1, the J call TRBJ1-2, with 7 nucleotides matching TRBD1. Germline V CDR1 and CDR2: MNHNS, SASEGT. Trimming took 3 bases from V and 4 from J; bases not matched to a gene: 5. The length of the CDR3 is 14 residues. CDR3 coding DNA: TGTGCCAGCAGTGAGGGTACAGGGGTCTATGGCTACACCTTC. The encoded protein is CASSEGTGVYGYTF.

In this sample, this clonotype turned up a few times. This chain uses TRBV6-5 with TRBJ2-1, with D tentatively TRBD2 (5 bases). The CDR3 covers 17 residues. From germline, CDR1 is MNHEY and CDR2 SVGAGI. Trimming left V 0 bases short and J 4 bases short, with 16 bases between. The CDR3 region is CASSYSRAPSQYNEQFF. In nucleotides, the CDR3 is TGTGCCAGCAGTTACTCGAGGGCGCCATCCCAATACAATGAGCAGTTCTTC.

The DNA of the CDR3 is TGTGCCAGCAGTGATCCCCGGTCAGTCCAAACGGGGACCCAGTACTTC. Translation: CASSDPRSVQTGTQYF. The chain links TRBV28 to TRBJ2-5; no definite D call. The CDR3 has 16 amino acids. Germline V lookup: CDR1 MDHEN, CDR2 SYDVKM. Trimming pared 5 bases from V and 7 bases from J, leaving 23 bases between. Filled out from reference TRBV28 and TRBJ2-5, the complete variable domain reads DVKVTQSSRYLVKRTGEKVFLECVQDMDHENMFWYRQDPGLGLRLIYFSYDVKMKEKGDIPEGYSVSREKKERFSLILESASTNQTSMYLCASSDPRSVQTGTQYFGPGTRLLVL.

This clonotype was counted between two and nine times. The chain has TRBV25-1 and TRBJ2-5; D is possibly TRBD1 or TRBD2 (5 bases each). Looked up from germline, CDR1 is MGHDK and CDR2 is SYGVNS. CDR3 length: 13 residues. Trimming cost V 7 bases and J 5 bases, with 14 bases left between them. CDR3 sequence (DNA): TGTGCCAGCACGTCTATGAGGGGCGAGACCCAGTACTTC. This gives the protein CASTSMRGETQYF.

This clonotype appeared a single time. The chain's CDR3 is CASSVGSAEQFF. CDR3 DNA sequence: TGTGCCAGCAGCGTGGGGTCGGCTGAGCAGTTCTTC. The V and J genes are TRBV9 and TRBJ2-1; the D is unclear. With 2 bases removed from V and 9 bases from J, the gap between germline ends came to 9 bases. Germline lookup yields CDR1 SGDLS and CDR2 YYNGEE. The CDR3 runs to 12 residues.

The chain uses TRBV6-2 or TRBV6-3 and TRBJ2-5; 11 bases map to TRBD2. The germline V gene has CDR1 MNHEY and CDR2 SVGEGT. The CDR3 runs to 15 residues. V was clipped by 5 bases and J by 2 bases; unmatched bases: 4. The CDR3: CASSKGLAEQETQYF. CDR3 nucleotides: TGTGCCAGCAGTAAGGGACTAGCGGAACAAGAGACCCAGTACTTC.

With respect to this clonotype: At one of its ends the junction is not consistent with the germline gene, which may arise from a read error. This chain connects TRBV20-1 to TRBJ2-7; D is unresolved. Matching the DNA end better, TRBJ2-5 makes the J call doubtful. There are 16 residues in the CDR3. Germline V CDR1 and CDR2: DFQATT, SNEGSKA (reference sequence). CDR3 amino acids: CSARRPTQAIQGTQYF. As DNA, the CDR3 is TGCAGTGCTAGACGACCGACCCAGGCTATCCAAGGGACCCAGTACTTC.

The CDR3 region is CASSPPSGGYNEQFF. The CDR3 region has the DNA TGTGCCAGCAGCCCCCCGAGCGGGGGGTACAATGAGCAGTTCTTC. The V and J genes are TRBV7-2 and TRBJ2-1, with 9 bases lining up with TRBD2. Per the germline V gene, CDR1 is SGHTA and CDR2 is FQGNSA. The CDR3 runs to 15 residues. J lost 4 bases, V lost 5 bases, and 6 bases had no gene match.